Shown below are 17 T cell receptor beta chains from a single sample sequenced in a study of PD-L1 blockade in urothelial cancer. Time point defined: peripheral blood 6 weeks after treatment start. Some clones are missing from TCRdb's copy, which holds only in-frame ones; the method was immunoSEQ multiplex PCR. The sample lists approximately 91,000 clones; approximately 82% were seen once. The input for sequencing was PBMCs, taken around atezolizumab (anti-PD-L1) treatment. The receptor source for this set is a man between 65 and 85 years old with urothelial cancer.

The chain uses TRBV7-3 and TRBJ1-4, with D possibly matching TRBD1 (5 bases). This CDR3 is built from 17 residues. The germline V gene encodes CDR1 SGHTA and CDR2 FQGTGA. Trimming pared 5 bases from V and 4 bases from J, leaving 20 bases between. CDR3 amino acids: CASSLGTRGNSNEKLFF. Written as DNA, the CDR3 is TGTGCCAGCAGCCTAGGCACCCGGGGGAACAGTAATGAAAAACTGTTTTTT.

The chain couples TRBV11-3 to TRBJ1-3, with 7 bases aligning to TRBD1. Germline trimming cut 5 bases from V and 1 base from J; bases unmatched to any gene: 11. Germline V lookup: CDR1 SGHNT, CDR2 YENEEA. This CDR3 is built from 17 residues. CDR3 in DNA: TGTGCCAGCAGCCGGGCCTGGGACAGCGGGTCTGGAAACACCATATATTTT. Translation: CASSRAWDSGSGNTIYF. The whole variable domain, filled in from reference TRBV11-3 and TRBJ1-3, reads EAGVVQSPRYKIIEKKQPVAFWCNPISGHNTLYWYLQNLGQGPELLIRYENEEAVDDSQLPKDRFSAERLKGVDSTLKIQPAELGDSAVYLCASSRAWDSGSGNTIYFGEGSWLTVV.

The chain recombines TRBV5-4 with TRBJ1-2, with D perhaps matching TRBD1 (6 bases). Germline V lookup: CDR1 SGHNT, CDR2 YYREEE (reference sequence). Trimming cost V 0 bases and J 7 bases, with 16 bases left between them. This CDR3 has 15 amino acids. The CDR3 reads CASSLVGRGVSGYTF. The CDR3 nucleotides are TGTGCCAGCAGCTTGGTGGGCAGGGGAGTGAGTGGCTACACCTTC. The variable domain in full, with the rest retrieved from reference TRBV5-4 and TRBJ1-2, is ETGVTQSPTHLIKTRGQQVTLRCSSQSGHNTVSWYQQALGQGPQFIFQYYREEENGRGNFPPRFSGLQFPNYSSELNVNALELDDSALYLCASSLVGRGVSGYTFGSGTRLTVV.

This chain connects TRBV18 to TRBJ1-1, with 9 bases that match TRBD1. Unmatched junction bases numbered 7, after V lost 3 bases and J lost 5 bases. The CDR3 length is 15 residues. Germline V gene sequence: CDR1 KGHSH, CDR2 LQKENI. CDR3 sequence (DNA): TGTGCCAGCTCACCCCGGACAGGGGATGGAACTGAAGCTTTCTTT. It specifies CASSPRTGDGTEAFF.

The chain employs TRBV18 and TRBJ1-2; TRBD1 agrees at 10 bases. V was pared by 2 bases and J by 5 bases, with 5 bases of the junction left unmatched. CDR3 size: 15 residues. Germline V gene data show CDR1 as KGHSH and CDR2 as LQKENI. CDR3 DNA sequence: TGTGCCAGCTCACCAGACCGGACAGGGGGGTATGGCTACACCTTC. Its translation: CASSPDRTGGYGYTF.

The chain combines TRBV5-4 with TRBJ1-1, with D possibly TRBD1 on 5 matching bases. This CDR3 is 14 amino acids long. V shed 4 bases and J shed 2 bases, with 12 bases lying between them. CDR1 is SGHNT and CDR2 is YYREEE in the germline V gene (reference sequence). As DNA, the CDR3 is TGTGCCAGCAGCAAAGCAGGGATTAACACTGAAGCTTTCTTT. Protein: CASSKAGINTEAFF.

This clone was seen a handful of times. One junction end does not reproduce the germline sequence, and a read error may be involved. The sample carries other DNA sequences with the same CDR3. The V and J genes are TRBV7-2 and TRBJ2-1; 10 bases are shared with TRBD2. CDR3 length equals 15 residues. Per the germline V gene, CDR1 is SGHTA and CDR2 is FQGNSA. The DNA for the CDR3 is TGTGCCAGCAGCCCCCTCCCTAGCGGGGGCCATGAGCAATTCTTC. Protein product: CASSPLPSGGHEQFF.

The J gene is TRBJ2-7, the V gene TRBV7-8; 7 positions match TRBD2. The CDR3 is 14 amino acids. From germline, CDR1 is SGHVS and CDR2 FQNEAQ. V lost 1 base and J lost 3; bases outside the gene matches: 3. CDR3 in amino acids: CASSLGTRYYEQYF. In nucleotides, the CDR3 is TGTGCCAGCAGCTTAGGGACTAGGTACTACGAGCAGTACTTC.

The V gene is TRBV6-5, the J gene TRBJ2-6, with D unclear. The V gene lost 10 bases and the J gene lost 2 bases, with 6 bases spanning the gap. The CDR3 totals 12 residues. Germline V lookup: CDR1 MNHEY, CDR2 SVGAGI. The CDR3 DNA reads TGTGCCACCCAGACTGGGGCCAACGTCCTGACTTTC. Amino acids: CATQTGANVLTF.

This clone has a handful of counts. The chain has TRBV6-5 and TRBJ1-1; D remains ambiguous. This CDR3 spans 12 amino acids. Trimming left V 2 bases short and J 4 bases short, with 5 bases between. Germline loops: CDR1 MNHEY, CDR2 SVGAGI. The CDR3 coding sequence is TGTGCCAGCAGTTACGACACCACTGAAGCTTTCTTT. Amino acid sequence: CASSYDTTEAFF.

The CDR3 region is CASSLASSYNEQFF. Here the CDR3 DNA reads TGCGCCAGCAGCTTAGCGAGCTCCTACAATGAGCAGTTCTTC. The chain joins TRBV5-1 to TRBJ2-1, with D hard to call. Germline V gives CDR1 SGHRS, CDR2 YFSETQ. The CDR3 is 14 amino acids. Trimming pared 2 bases from V and 0 bases from J, leaving 6 bases between.

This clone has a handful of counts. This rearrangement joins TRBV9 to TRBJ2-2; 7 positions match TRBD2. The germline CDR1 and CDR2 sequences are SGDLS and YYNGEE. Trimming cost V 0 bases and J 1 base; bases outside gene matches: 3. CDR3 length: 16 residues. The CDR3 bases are TGTGCCAGCAGCGTAGACCCTAGCGGGAACACCGGGGAGCTGTTTTTT. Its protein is CASSVDPSGNTGELFF.

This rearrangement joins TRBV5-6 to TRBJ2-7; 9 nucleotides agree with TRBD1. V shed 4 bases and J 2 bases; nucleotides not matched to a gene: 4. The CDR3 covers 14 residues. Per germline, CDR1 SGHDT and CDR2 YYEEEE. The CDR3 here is CASSPGQGAYEQYF. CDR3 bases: TGTGCCAGCAGCCCGGGACAGGGTGCCTACGAGCAGTACTTC. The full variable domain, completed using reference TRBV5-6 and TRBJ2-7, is DAGVTQSPTHLIKTRGQQVTLRCSPKSGHDTVSWYQQALGQGPQFIFQYYEEEERQRGNFPDRFSGHQFPNYSSELNVNALLLGDSALYLCASSPGQGAYEQYFGPGTRLTVT.

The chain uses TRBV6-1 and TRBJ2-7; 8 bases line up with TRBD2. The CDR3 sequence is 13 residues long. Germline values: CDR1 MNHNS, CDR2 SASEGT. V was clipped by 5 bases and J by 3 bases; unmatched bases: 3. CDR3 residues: CASSLAGSYEQYF. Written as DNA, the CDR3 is TGTGCCAGCAGTTTAGCGGGGAGCTACGAGCAGTACTTC.

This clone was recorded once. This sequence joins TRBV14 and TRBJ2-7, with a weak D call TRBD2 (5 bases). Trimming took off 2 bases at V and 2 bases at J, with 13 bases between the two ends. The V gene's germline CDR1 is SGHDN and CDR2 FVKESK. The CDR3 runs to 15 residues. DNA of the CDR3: TGTGCCAGCAGCCAATTGGGAGTCACCCCCTACGAGCAGTACTTC. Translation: CASSQLGVTPYEQYF.

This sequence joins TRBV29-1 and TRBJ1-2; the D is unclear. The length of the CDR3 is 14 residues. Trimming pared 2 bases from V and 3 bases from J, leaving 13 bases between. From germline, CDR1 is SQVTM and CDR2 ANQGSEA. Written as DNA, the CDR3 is TGCAGCGTTGAAAGGTTAACCGGAGACTATGGCTACACCTTC. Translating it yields CSVERLTGDYGYTF.

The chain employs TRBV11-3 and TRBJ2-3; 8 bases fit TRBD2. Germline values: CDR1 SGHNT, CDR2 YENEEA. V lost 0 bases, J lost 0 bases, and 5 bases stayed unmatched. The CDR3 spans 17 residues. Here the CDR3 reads CASSLDPKRGSTDTQYF. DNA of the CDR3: TGTGCCAGCAGCTTAGACCCTAAGCGGGGGAGCACAGATACGCAGTATTTT.